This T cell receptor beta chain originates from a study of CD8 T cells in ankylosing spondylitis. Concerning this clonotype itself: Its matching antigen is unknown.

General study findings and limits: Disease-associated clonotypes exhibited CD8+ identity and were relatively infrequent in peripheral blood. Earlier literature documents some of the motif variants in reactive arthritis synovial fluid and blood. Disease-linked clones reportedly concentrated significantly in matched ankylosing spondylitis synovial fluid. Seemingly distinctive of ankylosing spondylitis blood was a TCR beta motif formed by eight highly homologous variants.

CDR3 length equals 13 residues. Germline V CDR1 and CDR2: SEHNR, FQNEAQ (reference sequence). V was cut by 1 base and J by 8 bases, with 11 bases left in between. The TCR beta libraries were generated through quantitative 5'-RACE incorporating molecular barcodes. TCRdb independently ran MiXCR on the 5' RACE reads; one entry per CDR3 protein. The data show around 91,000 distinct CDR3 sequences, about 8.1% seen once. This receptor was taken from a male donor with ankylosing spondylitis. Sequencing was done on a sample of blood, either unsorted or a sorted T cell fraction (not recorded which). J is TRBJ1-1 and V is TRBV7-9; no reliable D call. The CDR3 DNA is TGTGCCAGCAGCTTAGAATTAGACGAGGAAGCTTTCTTT. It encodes CASSLELDEEAFF.